This passage covers 8 T cell receptor beta chains from one sample sequenced in a study of shared clonotypes between healthy human individuals. Sequenced by immunoSEQ multiplex PCR; TCRdb stores in-frame clones only, minus some. Of millions of clones in the sample, 95% are singletons; the top ten hold under 0.15%. Sequencing was done on a sample of naive CD4+ T cells sorted from blood. The subset here: CD45RA+ positively selected. These receptors all stem from a man aged 18 to 29 in good health.

For this clone: At the DNA level, this CDR3 is encoded by other sequences in the same sample as well. The CDR3 sequence is CASSLTGDTQYF. For the CDR3, the DNA is TGCGCCAGCAGCTTGACGGGAGATACGCAGTATTTT. J is TRBJ2-3 and V is TRBV5-1; D remains unclear. Germline CDR1 reads SGHRS; CDR2 reads YFSETQ. Trimming left V 1 base short and J 5 bases short, with 5 bases between. The CDR3 is made up of 12 amino acids.

V usage is TRBV5-4 and J usage is TRBJ2-7; 7 bases line up with TRBD1. This CDR3 contains 14 residues. J gave up 2 bases and V 2 bases, and 4 bases lay outside the gene matches. The germline gives CDR1 SGHNT, CDR2 YYREEE (reference sequence). CDR3 nucleotides: TGTGCCAGCAGCTTTTTGACAGGGACCTACGAGCAGTACTTC. Protein: CASSFLTGTYEQYF.

The chain is built from TRBV9 and TRBJ2-4, with D unresolved. From germline, CDR1 is SGDLS and CDR2 YYNGEE. The V end was cut by 0 bases, the J end by 8 bases, with 15 bases between. This CDR3 has 15 residues. The CDR3 DNA reads TGTGCCAGCAGCGTAGGACAAGCCTTCCCCCACATTCAGTACTTC. It translates to CASSVGQAFPHIQYF. Drawing the rest from reference TRBV9 and TRBJ2-4, the complete variable domain is DSGVTQTPKHLITATGQRVTLRCSPRSGDLSVYWYQQSLDQGLQFLIQYYNGEERAKGNILERFSAQQFPDLHSELNLSSLELGDSALYFCASSVGQAFPHIQYFGAGTRLSVL.

The chain uses TRBV7-3 and TRBJ2-3; D unclear. The CDR3 covers 12 residues. The germline V and J ends were trimmed by 5 bases and 5 bases, with 8 bases remaining between them. Germline CDR1 reads SGHTA; CDR2 reads FQGTGA. The CDR3 reads CASSRYGDTQYF. Here the CDR3 DNA reads TGTGCCAGCAGCCGTTACGGAGATACGCAGTATTTT.

This clone appeared a single time. The chain employs TRBV11-2 and TRBJ2-7, with D possibly TRBD1 on 5 matching bases. Per the germline V gene, CDR1 is SGHAT and CDR2 is FQNNGV. The germline V and J ends were trimmed by 5 bases and 0 bases, with 17 bases remaining between them. This CDR3 has 16 amino acids. DNA for the CDR3: TGTGCCAGCAGCCAAAAGGGCAGGGCGAGCTCCTACGAGCAGTACTTC. Translated, it gives CASSQKGRASSYEQYF.

The chain carries TRBV10-3 and TRBJ1-5, with TRBD1 matching over 7 bases. V was clipped by 3 bases and J by 1 base; unmatched bases: 6. There are 16 residues in the CDR3. Germline CDR1 is ENHRY and CDR2 is SYGVKD. The CDR3 coding sequence is TGTGCCATCAGTGAATCAGGGGGGCTCAGCAATCAGCCCCAGCATTTT. Protein sequence: CAISESGGLSNQPQHF.

The chain couples TRBV6-9 to TRBJ2-1; D unresolved. Trimming left V 3 bases short and J 0 bases short, with 15 bases between. Germline V gene sequence: CDR1 MNHGY, CDR2 SVAAGI. CDR3 length: 17 amino acids. This chain's CDR3 is CASSYPRQVPSYNEQFF. In nucleotides, the CDR3 is TGTGCCAGCAGTTACCCCCGGCAGGTTCCCTCCTACAATGAGCAGTTCTTC.

Only a few counts were recorded for this clone. CDR3 DNA sequence: TGCGCCAGCAGCGTCGGATCTAATTCACCCCTCCACTTT. As protein: CASSVGSNSPLHF. The V gene is TRBV10-2, the J gene TRBJ1-6; no clear D gene. This CDR3 is built from 13 residues. Germline CDR1 and CDR2: WSHSY and SAAADI. V was cut by 6 bases and J by 6 bases, with 9 bases left in between.